Listed below are T cell receptor beta chains from one sample, sequenced in a study of blood T cell repertoires in COVID-19. Clones were sequenced by immunoSEQ multiplex PCR, and TCRdb holds only the in-frame ones, with some missing. The sample yields 150,000 to 200,000 clones, about 88% seen once. The sequencing sample was made of peripheral blood. The receptors derive from a man in his forties with active or convalescent COVID-19. Both conserved end residues are part of each CDR3. D genes are given only for firm matches. Expanded clones get a size class; other rows say once, few or many, or leave the size out.

clone size: NA
V gene: TRBV7-9
J gene: TRBJ2-1
D gene: NA
CDR3 DNA: TGTGCCAGCAGACACAGGGCTCACTACAATGAGCAGTTCTTC
CDR3 protein: CASRHRAHYNEQFF

clone size: NA
V gene: TRBV11-2
J gene: TRBJ1-6
D gene: TRBD1
CDR3 DNA: TGTGCCAGCAGCTTAGCTTCTTCGGACAGGGGATTGTATAATTCACCCCTCCACTTT
CDR3 protein: CASSLASSDRGLYNSPLHF

clone size: NA
V gene: TRBV30
J gene: TRBJ2-7
D gene: TRBD2
CDR3 DNA: TGTGCCTGGAGTGTATTGTCCGGGGGGAGCGAGCAGTACTTC
CDR3 protein: CAWSVLSGGSEQYF

clone size: NA
V gene: TRBV27
J gene: TRBJ1-2
D gene: TRBD1
CDR3 DNA: TGTGCCAGCAGCCACCGGACAGGTCAGGGCTACACCTTC
CDR3 protein: CASSHRTGQGYTF

clone size: NA
V gene: TRBV28
J gene: TRBJ1-1
D gene: TRBD1
CDR3 DNA: TGTGCCAGCAGTCCCCGACAGGGTCGTACTGAAGCTTTCTTT
CDR3 protein: CASSPRQGRTEAFF

clone size: NA
V gene: TRBV27
J gene: TRBJ1-1
D gene: TRBD1
CDR3 DNA: TGTGCCAGCAGTCCTCTCGGGACAGGGGGCTTGGAGGCTTTCTTT
CDR3 protein: CASSPLGTGGLEAFF

clone size: few
V gene: TRBV5-6
J gene: TRBJ1-2
D gene: TRBD1
CDR3 DNA: TGTGCCAGCAGTCCTACAGGGGAGGCGGGCTATGGCTACACCTTC
CDR3 protein: CASSPTGEAGYGYTF

clone size: NA
V gene: TRBV3-1/TRBV3-2
J gene: TRBJ2-7
D gene: TRBD2
CDR3 DNA: TGTGCCAGCAGCCAGAGGGGACTAGCGGGAACCTACGAGCAGTACTTC
CDR3 protein: CASSQRGLAGTYEQYF

clone size: NA
V gene: TRBV7-8
J gene: TRBJ2-7
D gene: NA
CDR3 DNA: TGTGCCAGCAGCCACGGGGAACTAGGCATGTACGTCTCCGAGCAGTACTTC
CDR3 protein: CASSHGELGMYVSEQYF

clone size: NA
V gene: TRBV5-1
J gene: TRBJ2-5
D gene: TRBD2
CDR3 DNA: TGCGCCAGCAGCTCGACTAGCGGGAGTGAGACCCAGTACTTC
CDR3 protein: CASSSTSGSETQYF

clone size: many
V gene: TRBV29-1
J gene: TRBJ1-2
D gene: NA
CDR3 DNA: TGCAGCGTGGCTTATGATGGCTACACCTTC
CDR3 protein: CSVAYDGYTF

clone size: NA
V gene: TRBV2
J gene: TRBJ2-1
D gene: NA
CDR3 DNA: TGTGCCAGCAGCCCCGGCAATGAGCAGTTCTTC
CDR3 protein: CASSPGNEQFF

clone size: NA
V gene: TRBV5-1
J gene: TRBJ2-5
D gene: TRBD2
CDR3 DNA: TGCGCCAGCAGCTCGGGACTAGCGGGGCAAGAGACCCAGTACTTC
CDR3 protein: CASSSGLAGQETQYF

clone size: NA
V gene: TRBV19
J gene: TRBJ1-5
D gene: NA
CDR3 DNA: TGTGCCAGTGGCAGGGCTCCGGTGGGCAATCAGCCCCAGCATTTT
CDR3 protein: CASGRAPVGNQPQHF

clone size: NA
V gene: TRBV7-2
J gene: TRBJ2-1
D gene: NA
CDR3 DNA: TGTGCCAGCAGCTTAACCTGGCAAAGCTCCTACAATGAGCAGTTCTTC
CDR3 protein: CASSLTWQSSYNEQFF

clone size: NA
V gene: TRBV3-1/TRBV3-2
J gene: TRBJ1-2
D gene: NA
CDR3 DNA: TGTGCCAGCAGCCAAGACAGGGATGGCTACACCTTC
CDR3 protein: CASSQDRDGYTF

clone size: NA
V gene: TRBV6-5
J gene: TRBJ1-1
D gene: NA
CDR3 DNA: TGTGCCAGCAGTTTACAGGCGAACACTGAAGCTTTCTTT
CDR3 protein: CASSLQANTEAFF

clone size: NA
V gene: TRBV27
J gene: TRBJ1-2
D gene: TRBD1
CDR3 DNA: TGTGCCAGCAGTTTAGGCGCAGGGGGATATGGCTACACCTTC
CDR3 protein: CASSLGAGGYGYTF

clone size: NA
V gene: TRBV4-2
J gene: TRBJ2-2
D gene: TRBD2
CDR3 DNA: TGTGCCAGCAGCCAAGTAGCGGGAGGGGGGACCGGGGAGCTGTTTTTT
CDR3 protein: CASSQVAGGGTGELFF

clone size: NA
V gene: TRBV5-1
J gene: TRBJ1-1
D gene: TRBD1
CDR3 DNA: TGCGCCAGCAGCTATGTCTCCGGGACAGTGAACACTGAAGCTTTCTTT
CDR3 protein: CASSYVSGTVNTEAFF

clone size: NA
V gene: TRBV29-1
J gene: TRBJ1-2
D gene: NA
CDR3 DNA: TGCAGCGTTGAAGTTAGCCCCCTCCTAACCAACTATGGCTACACCTTC
CDR3 protein: CSVEVSPLLTNYGYTF

clone size: NA
V gene: TRBV7-9
J gene: TRBJ1-4
D gene: NA
CDR3 DNA: TGTGCCAGCAGCCAACGGACAGTTAATGAAAAACTGTTTTTT
CDR3 protein: CASSQRTVNEKLFF

clone size: NA
V gene: TRBV19
J gene: TRBJ1-2
D gene: NA
CDR3 DNA: TGTGCCAGTAGTATAGGGGCCTCCAAGACAAACTATGGCTACACCTTC
CDR3 protein: CASSIGASKTNYGYTF

clone size: NA
V gene: TRBV19
J gene: TRBJ1-2
D gene: NA
CDR3 DNA: TGTGCCAGTAGTACCAAGTGGGACATCGCTAACTATGGCTACACCTTC
CDR3 protein: CASSTKWDIANYGYTF

clone size: NA
V gene: TRBV7-2
J gene: TRBJ1-1
D gene: NA
CDR3 DNA: TGTGCCAGCAGCTTAGTCCCCATGAACACTGAAGCTTTCTTT
CDR3 protein: CASSLVPMNTEAFF

clone size: NA
V gene: TRBV5-6
J gene: TRBJ2-1
D gene: NA
CDR3 DNA: TGTGCCAGCAGCCCTAAATACCAGACTATGTACTACAATGAGCAGTTCTTC
CDR3 protein: CASSPKYQTMYYNEQFF

clone size: NA
V gene: TRBV14
J gene: TRBJ2-7
D gene: NA
CDR3 DNA: TGTGCCAGCAGGCCTAGTGGGGGCCGCGAGCAGTACTTC
CDR3 protein: CASRPSGGREQYF

clone size: NA
V gene: TRBV29-1
J gene: TRBJ1-1
D gene: TRBD1
CDR3 DNA: TGCAGCGTTGAAGGGACAGGGGGCACTGAAGCTTTCTTT
CDR3 protein: CSVEGTGGTEAFF

clone size: NA
V gene: TRBV5-6
J gene: TRBJ2-2
D gene: NA
CDR3 DNA: TGTGCCAGCAGCTTGGTGGGGCCCGGGGAGCTGTTTTTT
CDR3 protein: CASSLVGPGELFF

clone size: NA
V gene: TRBV5-4
J gene: TRBJ2-5
D gene: TRBD2
CDR3 DNA: TGTGCCAGCAGTCGAGCGGGACTAGCGGGGTCTCAAGAGACCCAGTACTTC
CDR3 protein: CASSRAGLAGSQETQYF

clone size: NA
V gene: TRBV28
J gene: TRBJ2-7
D gene: NA
CDR3 DNA: TGTGCCAGCAGTTTAGTGGCAGGGGTCCGCGAGCAGTACTTC
CDR3 protein: CASSLVAGVREQYF

clone size: NA
V gene: TRBV7-8
J gene: TRBJ1-6
D gene: TRBD1
CDR3 DNA: TGTGCCAGCAGCACAGGGACAGGGGCTAACAATTCACCCCTCCACTTT
CDR3 protein: CASSTGTGANNSPLHF

clone size: few
V gene: TRBV27
J gene: TRBJ1-1
D gene: TRBD1
CDR3 DNA: TGTGCCAGCACCCATACCCGGTCAGGGGGCATCACTGAAGCTTTCTTT
CDR3 protein: CASTHTRSGGITEAFF

clone size: NA
V gene: TRBV7-2
J gene: TRBJ1-1
D gene: NA
CDR3 DNA: TGTGCCAGCAGCAACGTATGGAGGAACACTGAAGCTTTCTTT
CDR3 protein: CASSNVWRNTEAFF

clone size: NA
V gene: TRBV25-1
J gene: TRBJ2-3
D gene: NA
CDR3 DNA: TGTGCCAGCAGTGGATCAGGGTATGGCACAGATACGCAGTATTTT
CDR3 protein: CASSGSGYGTDTQYF

clone size: NA
V gene: TRBV28
J gene: TRBJ2-2
D gene: NA
CDR3 DNA: TGTGCCAGCAGCCAGGGCCGGACGGTCAACACCGGGGAGCTGTTTTTT
CDR3 protein: CASSQGRTVNTGELFF

clone size: few
V gene: TRBV30
J gene: TRBJ1-1
D gene: NA
CDR3 DNA: TGTGCCTGGAGTGGACAGTACAACACTGAAGCTTTCTTT
CDR3 protein: CAWSGQYNTEAFF

clone size: NA
V gene: TRBV18
J gene: TRBJ1-1
D gene: NA
CDR3 DNA: TGTGCCAGCTCACCGGGACTGAAGTCGAACACTGAAGCTTTCTTT
CDR3 protein: CASSPGLKSNTEAFF

clone size: NA
V gene: TRBV27
J gene: TRBJ2-7
D gene: TRBD1
CDR3 DNA: TGTGCCAGCAGCATGACAGGGGGCTACTACGAGCAGTACTTC
CDR3 protein: CASSMTGGYYEQYF

clone size: NA
V gene: TRBV6-6
J gene: TRBJ1-2
D gene: NA
CDR3 DNA: TGTGCCAGCAGTTACTCCCAGGGCAACCGCTATGGCTACACCTTC
CDR3 protein: CASSYSQGNRYGYTF

clone size: NA
V gene: TRBV7-8
J gene: TRBJ1-5
D gene: TRBD1
CDR3 DNA: TGTGCCAGCAGCCCACGCCGACGACAGGGACTGGGCAATCAGCCCCAGCATTTT
CDR3 protein: CASSPRRRQGLGNQPQHF

clone size: NA
V gene: TRBV6-1
J gene: TRBJ2-7
D gene: TRBD1
CDR3 DNA: TGTGCCAGCAGTGGAGGCCGGACAGGGGCTTCGCGTGAGCAGTACTTC
CDR3 protein: CASSGGRTGASREQYF

clone size: NA
V gene: TRBV7-3
J gene: TRBJ2-1
D gene: NA
CDR3 DNA: TGTGCCAGCAGCTCGGGTCCCCGGGGTGAGCAGTTCTTC
CDR3 protein: CASSSGPRGEQFF

clone size: NA
V gene: TRBV19
J gene: TRBJ2-2
D gene: TRBD2
CDR3 DNA: TGTGCCAGTGGAAAAGCGGGAGGGCCAACCGGGGAGCTGTTTTTT
CDR3 protein: CASGKAGGPTGELFF

clone size: NA
V gene: TRBV7-7
J gene: TRBJ2-2
D gene: NA
CDR3 DNA: TGTGCCAGCAGCCGAGGGGGGGAAGTAGCCGGGGAGCTGTTTTTT
CDR3 protein: CASSRGGEVAGELFF

clone size: NA
V gene: TRBV29-1
J gene: TRBJ2-5
D gene: NA
CDR3 DNA: TGCAGCGTTGACGGCGGAGCCTTCCAAGAGACCCAGTACTTC
CDR3 protein: CSVDGGAFQETQYF

clone size: NA
V gene: TRBV7-9
J gene: TRBJ1-1
D gene: NA
CDR3 DNA: TGTGCCAGCAGCTTATGGGGAGGAGGCACTGAAGCTTTCTTT
CDR3 protein: CASSLWGGGTEAFF

clone size: NA
V gene: TRBV7-9
J gene: TRBJ1-2
D gene: TRBD1
CDR3 DNA: TGTGCCAGCAGCCTCGGGACAGGGGTAGAGCATGGCTACACCTTC
CDR3 protein: CASSLGTGVEHGYTF

clone size: NA
V gene: TRBV27
J gene: TRBJ2-7
D gene: NA
CDR3 DNA: TGTGCCAGCAGTCATACAATGTCAGGTTACGAGCAGTACTTC
CDR3 protein: CASSHTMSGYEQYF

clone size: NA
V gene: TRBV15
J gene: TRBJ2-1
D gene: NA
CDR3 DNA: TGTGCCACCAGCAGCGTTACTTCAGGTGAGCAGTTCTTC
CDR3 protein: CATSSVTSGEQFF

clone size: NA
V gene: TRBV29-1
J gene: TRBJ1-4
D gene: TRBD1
CDR3 DNA: TGCAGCGTTCGGCGCCAGGGGGGATCTAATGAAAAACTGTTTTTT
CDR3 protein: CSVRRQGGSNEKLFF

clone size: NA
V gene: TRBV28
J gene: TRBJ1-3
D gene: NA
CDR3 DNA: TGTGCCAGCAACCGCGGGGGAGCGGGAAACACCATATATTTT
CDR3 protein: CASNRGGAGNTIYF

clone size: NA
V gene: TRBV9
J gene: TRBJ2-7
D gene: TRBD2
CDR3 DNA: TGTGCCAGCAGCGTAGATGGGAGGGGCTTGTACGAGCAGTACTTC
CDR3 protein: CASSVDGRGLYEQYF

clone size: NA
V gene: TRBV19
J gene: TRBJ1-4
D gene: TRBD1
CDR3 DNA: TGTGCCAGTAGTAAGACAGGGATGAATGAAAAACTGTTTTTT
CDR3 protein: CASSKTGMNEKLFF

clone size: NA
V gene: TRBV19
J gene: TRBJ2-2
D gene: NA
CDR3 DNA: TGTGCCAGTGCTGACATGAACACCGGGGAGCTGTTTTTT
CDR3 protein: CASADMNTGELFF

clone size: NA
V gene: TRBV4-2
J gene: TRBJ1-4
D gene: TRBD1
CDR3 DNA: TGTGCCAGCAGCCAATCCCCGACAGGGGGTAATGAAAAACTGTTTTTT
CDR3 protein: CASSQSPTGGNEKLFF

clone size: NA
V gene: TRBV5-6
J gene: TRBJ1-2
D gene: TRBD1
CDR3 DNA: TGTGCCAGCGGCCGGACAGGGGTCCTCTATGGCTACACCTTC
CDR3 protein: CASGRTGVLYGYTF

clone size: once
V gene: TRBV5-4
J gene: TRBJ1-4
D gene: TRBD1
CDR3 DNA: TGTGCCAGCAGCTTCGCAGGGGGCCCTAATGAAAAACTGTTTTTT
CDR3 protein: CASSFAGGPNEKLFF

clone size: NA
V gene: TRBV14
J gene: TRBJ2-5
D gene: NA
CDR3 DNA: TGTGCCAGCAGCCAAGTTAGGGGCTCAGAGACCCAGTACTTC
CDR3 protein: CASSQVRGSETQYF

clone size: NA
V gene: TRBV28
J gene: TRBJ1-1
D gene: NA
CDR3 DNA: TGTGCCAGCAGTTTAGTCGAGGGCCTGGACACTGAAGCTTTCTTT
CDR3 protein: CASSLVEGLDTEAFF